Presented here are 15 T cell receptor beta chains from one specimen sequenced in a study of cytomegalovirus exposure and HLA in healthy donors. PCR was performed using 60 Vbeta and 13 Jbeta primers. TCRdb keeps only in-frame clones here, not all; method: immunoSEQ multiplex PCR. The table shows about 130,000 clones, with 80% occurring only once. The sample taken for sequencing was PBMCs. The source of these receptors is a man in his thirties or forties in good health.

This clone appeared once. This sequence joins TRBV28 and TRBJ2-1; 11 positions agree with TRBD2. J was trimmed by 7 bases and V by 3 bases; bases with no gene match: 11. Germline values: CDR1 MDHEN, CDR2 SYDVKM. There are 17 residues in the CDR3. The CDR3 nucleotides read TGTGCCAGCAGTTTGCTTCCTAGCGGGAGGCTGGATAATGAGCAGTTCTTC. Translation: CASSLLPSGRLDNEQFF.

The chain recombines TRBV25-1 with TRBJ2-4, with D unclear. Per the germline V gene, CDR1 is MGHDK and CDR2 is SYGVNS. CDR3 length: 11 residues. Trimming shortened V by 5 bases and J by 7 bases, and 6 bases separated the two germline ends. Written as DNA, the CDR3 is TGTGCCAGCAGTTTACGGAACATTCAGTACTTC. Its protein product is CASSLRNIQYF. Using reference TRBV25-1 and TRBJ2-4 for the parts outside the CDR3, the full variable domain is EADIYQTPRYLVIGTGKKITLECSQTMGHDKMYWYQQDPGMELHLIHYSYGVNSTEKGDLSSESTVSRIRTEHFPLTLESARPSHTSQYLCASSLRNIQYFGAGTRLSVL.

This clone was seen more than once but under ten times. V and J are TRBV28 and TRBJ1-1; D unclear. The V gene's germline CDR1 is MDHEN and CDR2 SYDVKM. The CDR3 length is 13 residues. With 5 bases removed from V and 0 bases from J, the gap between germline ends came to 7 bases. Here the CDR3 DNA reads TGTGCCAGCAGTCGAGGGTTGAACACTGAAGCTTTCTTT. This codes for CASSRGLNTEAFF.

On this clone: In the same sample, other DNA sequences code for this CDR3. The CDR3 sequence: CASSPGTGELFF. The CDR3 bases are TGTGCCAGCAGCCCCGGTACCGGGGAGCTGTTTTTT. V gene TRBV7-3 combines with J gene TRBJ2-2; D is uncertain. The germline V gene encodes CDR1 SGHTA and CDR2 FQGTGA. The length of the CDR3 is 12 residues. Trimming cost V 5 bases and J 5 bases, with 6 bases left between them.

The chain uses TRBV28 and TRBJ2-1, with 14 nucleotides matching TRBD2. Germline CDR1 MDHEN, CDR2 SYDVKM. V lost 3 bases to trimming and J lost 4 bases; unmatched junction nucleotides: 8. The CDR3 is made up of 18 amino acids. The CDR3 protein is CASSFTTSGRAGYNEQFF. CDR3 coding DNA: TGTGCCAGCAGTTTCACGACTAGCGGGAGGGCCGGATACAATGAGCAGTTCTTC.

The CDR3 DNA reads as TGTGCCAGCAGCTCCCGGACAGGAGTGAGCTCCTATAATTCACCCCTCCACTTT. Translation: CASSSRTGVSSYNSPLHF. The gene calls are TRBV13 and TRBJ1-6, with 7 bases matching TRBD1. With 4 bases clipped from V and 0 bases from J, the junction kept 9 bases outside the gene matches. CDR3 length equals 18 residues. Germline-derived CDR1 and CDR2 are PRHDT and FYEKMQ (reference sequence).

The chain combines TRBV7-2 with TRBJ1-3; D is possibly TRBD1 (6 bases). The CDR3 runs to 16 residues. V lost 5 bases, J lost 0 bases, and 14 bases lay in between. Germline-derived CDR1 and CDR2 are SGHTA and FQGNSA. The CDR3 loop reads CASSLRGGISGNTIYF. CDR3 in DNA: TGTGCCAGCAGCCTCAGGGGAGGGATCTCTGGAAACACCATATATTTT.

This chain connects TRBV7-9 to TRBJ2-1, with 11 positions matching TRBD2. With 3 bases clipped from V and 0 bases from J, the junction kept 4 bases outside the gene matches. Germline CDR1 SEHNR, CDR2 FQNEAQ (reference sequence). This CDR3 is 17 amino acids long. CDR3 amino acids: CASSLVGTSGSYNEQFF. The CDR3, as DNA: TGTGCCAGCAGCTTGGTAGGGACTAGCGGCTCCTACAATGAGCAGTTCTTC.

With regard to this clone: A read error may produce the germline difference seen at one junction end. The chain uses TRBV7-9 and TRBJ1-5, with 9 nucleotides matching TRBD1. CDR3 length: 15 residues. Germline V CDR1 and CDR2: SEHNR, FQNEAQ (reference sequence). CDR3 nucleotides: TGTTCCAGCAGAAAAACAGGGGGCGACAATCAGCCCCAGCATTTT. This sequence encodes CSSRKTGGDNQPQHF.

This CDR3 reads CASSLGLAGLNTQYF. Written as DNA, the CDR3 is TGTGCCAGTAGCCTCGGACTAGCGGGCCTTAATACGCAGTATTTT. This chain joins TRBV19 and TRBJ2-3; 11 bases map to TRBD2. Germline CDR1 reads LNHDA; CDR2 reads SQIVND (reference sequence). V trimming: 6 bases; J trimming: 7 bases; junction bases outside the gene matches: 9. The CDR3 extends over 15 amino acids.

This clone was counted only a few times. The chain combines TRBV27 with TRBJ2-2; tentatively, D is TRBD2 (5 bases). The CDR3 spans 14 residues. The germline V gene encodes CDR1 MNHEY and CDR2 SMNVEV (reference sequence). Trimming removed 6 bases from V and 4 bases from J, with 12 bases in between. The CDR3 DNA follows: TGTGCCAGCAGATTCGGGGTTAGCACCGGGGAGCTGTTTTTT. This gives the protein CASRFGVSTGELFF.

V gene TRBV27 combines with J gene TRBJ2-3, with TRBD1 identical over 7 bases. There are 14 residues in the CDR3. Germline lookup yields CDR1 MNHEY and CDR2 SMNVEV (reference sequence). The trim removed 4 bases at V and 1 base at J, leaving 2 bases unmatched. This chain's CDR3 is CASSWGTGTDTQYF. DNA of the CDR3: TGTGCCAGCAGTTGGGGGACAGGCACAGATACGCAGTATTTT.

The chain couples TRBV5-1 to TRBJ1-5, with 7 positions matching TRBD1. The CDR3 extends over 14 amino acids. Trimming removed 4 bases from V and 4 bases from J; junction bases left unmatched: 5. Germline lookup yields CDR1 SGHRS and CDR2 YFSETQ. CDR3 DNA: TGCGCCAGCAGCCCGACAGGGACAAATCAGCCCCAGCATTTT. It yields the protein CASSPTGTNQPQHF.

The chain combines TRBV2 with TRBJ1-5; TRBD1 aligns across 9 bases. The trim removed 5 bases at V and 7 bases at J, leaving 6 bases unmatched. The germline CDR1 and CDR2 sequences are SNHLY and FYNNEI. The CDR3 contains 14 residues. CDR3 bases: TGTGCCAGCAGTCCTACAGGGGGCCGGCAGCCCCAGCATTTT. It yields the protein CASSPTGGRQPQHF.

V is TRBV19 and J is TRBJ2-7, with TRBD2 matching over 11 bases. Germline values: CDR1 LNHDA, CDR2 SQIVND (reference sequence). J was trimmed by 3 bases and V by 0 bases; bases with no gene match: 4. The CDR3 runs to 16 residues. This chain's CDR3 is CASSIDTSGSRYEQYF. The CDR3 DNA reads TGTGCCAGTAGTATAGATACTAGCGGGAGTCGCTACGAGCAGTACTTC.